A selection of T cell receptor beta chains follows, all from one sample in a study of cytomegalovirus exposure and HLA in healthy donors. Generated by immunoSEQ multiplex PCR, the TCRdb table keeps only in-frame clones and is missing some. This sample has 250,000 to 300,000 clones, with roughly 90% found just once. Material for sequencing was PBMCs. Receptor source: a woman aged 18-29 years in good health and CMV-seronegative. Both conserved end residues are part of each CDR3. A D gene is named only where the DNA matches it firmly. Size values are once, few and many counts, or a class for expanded clones, and some rows have none.

J: TRBJ1-6; V: TRBV6-5; D: TRBD1; size: .; CDR3: CASSAGQGEHSPLHF; DNA: TGTGCCAGCAGTGCTGGGCAGGGGGAGCATTCACCCCTCCACTTT
J: TRBJ2-1; V: TRBV6-6; D: TRBD1; size: .; CDR3: CASSQGEGASILKQFF; DNA: TGTGCCAGCAGCCAAGGAGAGGGGGCAAGCATCCTGAAGCAGTTCTTC
J: TRBJ1-2; V: TRBV7-2; D: TRBD1; size: .; CDR3: CASSSTGYYGYTF; DNA: TGTGCCAGCAGCTCGACAGGGTACTATGGCTACACCTTC
J: TRBJ2-1; V: TRBV20-1; D: TRBD1; size: .; CDR3: CSARVADRVLF; DNA: TGCAGTGCTAGAGTAGCTGACAGGGTCCTCTTC
J: TRBJ2-2; V: TRBV7-9; D: .; size: .; CDR3: CASSTRGTRTGELFF; DNA: TGTGCCAGCAGCACGAGAGGTACCCGCACCGGGGAGCTGTTTTTT
J: TRBJ1-4; V: TRBV27; D: .; size: once; CDR3: CASSASRGGPEKLFF; DNA: TGTGCCAGCAGTGCCTCCCGGGGGGGGCCTGAAAAACTGTTTTTT
J: TRBJ1-2; V: TRBV6-1; D: .; size: .; CDR3: CASSEMVATRKGYTF; DNA: TGTGCCAGCAGTGAAATGGTGGCCACGAGGAAAGGCTACACCTTC
J: TRBJ1-2; V: TRBV4-1; D: TRBD1; size: few; CDR3: CASSQAGTGYGYTF; DNA: TGCGCCAGCAGCCAAGCCGGGACAGGGTATGGCTACACCTTC
J: TRBJ2-3; V: TRBV4-1; D: .; size: .; CDR3: CASSQGVVAKDTQYF; DNA: TGCGCCAGCAGCCAGGGAGTTGTGGCGAAAGATACGCAGTATTTT
J: TRBJ2-3; V: TRBV2; D: TRBD2; size: .; CDR3: CASSGSGGNTDTQYF; DNA: TGTGCCAGCAGTGGGAGCGGGGGCAACACAGATACGCAGTATTTT
J: TRBJ2-7; V: TRBV11-2; D: .; size: .; CDR3: CASSRTLDSYEQYF; DNA: TGTGCCAGCAGCCGAACATTAGACAGCTACGAGCAGTACTTC
J: TRBJ1-1; V: TRBV11-2; D: .; size: .; CDR3: CASSPGHHGLNTEAFF; DNA: TGTGCCAGCAGCCCAGGACACCATGGCCTGAACACTGAAGCTTTCTTT
J: TRBJ1-1; V: TRBV6-5; D: TRBD1; size: .; CDR3: CASSFTGEGNTEAFF; DNA: TGTGCCAGCAGTTTCACAGGGGAAGGGAACACTGAAGCTTTCTTT
J: TRBJ1-3; V: TRBV2; D: TRBD1; size: .; CDR3: CASTGQGGSGNTIYF; DNA: TGTGCCAGCACCGGACAGGGAGGGTCTGGAAACACCATATATTTT
J: TRBJ2-2; V: TRBV9; D: TRBD2; size: .; CDR3: CASSTRTSGATGELFF; DNA: TGTGCCAGCAGCACCCGGACTAGCGGGGCCACCGGGGAGCTGTTTTTT
J: TRBJ1-2; V: TRBV11-2; D: TRBD1; size: few; CDR3: CASSPSGTGEATF; DNA: TGTGCCAGCAGCCCCTCCGGGACAGGGGAAGCCACCTTC
J: TRBJ2-4; V: TRBV28; D: .; size: .; CDR3: CASSPPEAAGAKNIQYF; DNA: TGTGCCAGCAGTCCCCCCGAGGCGGCCGGTGCCAAAAACATTCAGTACTTC
J: TRBJ2-6; V: TRBV10-3; D: .; size: once; CDR3: CAIGGYRAGANVLTF; DNA: TGTGCCATCGGGGGATACAGGGCTGGCGCCAACGTCCTGACTTTC
J: TRBJ2-2; V: TRBV2; D: .; size: .; CDR3: CASSDPLAETDSNTGELFF; DNA: TGTGCCAGCAGTGATCCCTTGGCTGAGACAGATTCGAACACCGGGGAGCTGTTTTTT
J: TRBJ2-2; V: TRBV6-1; D: TRBD1; size: .; CDR3: CASSEVQGAGELFF; DNA: TGTGCCAGCAGTGAAGTACAGGGGGCCGGGGAGCTGTTTTTT
J: TRBJ2-1; V: TRBV5-6; D: .; size: .; CDR3: CASSYGGLAKRNEQFF; DNA: TGTGCCAGCAGCTACGGGGGGCTAGCGAAACGCAATGAGCAGTTCTTC
J: TRBJ1-6; V: TRBV2; D: TRBD1; size: few; CDR3: CASRGQVSDSPLHF; DNA: TGTGCCAGCAGGGGACAGGTATCGGATTCACCCCTCCACTTT
J: TRBJ1-5; V: TRBV19; D: .; size: .; CDR3: CASSMAGGGQPQHF; DNA: TGTGCCAGTAGTATGGCGGGGGGGGGTCAGCCCCAGCATTTT
J: TRBJ2-1; V: TRBV6-1; D: TRBD1; size: .; CDR3: CASSSDRGLWNEQFF; DNA: TGTGCCAGCAGTTCGGACAGGGGTTTGTGGAATGAGCAGTTCTTC
J: TRBJ2-7; V: TRBV28; D: .; size: .; CDR3: CASSFRPRASYEQYF; DNA: TGTGCCAGCAGTTTCCGTCCGCGGGCCTCCTACGAGCAGTACTTC
J: TRBJ1-6; V: TRBV10-2; D: TRBD1; size: .; CDR3: CASVGQKNSPLHF; DNA: TGCGCCAGTGTGGGACAGAAAAATTCACCCCTCCACTTT
J: TRBJ2-1; V: TRBV5-6; D: TRBD2; size: .; CDR3: CASSKTSGGIYNEQFF; DNA: TGTGCCAGCAGCAAAACTAGCGGGGGGATATACAATGAGCAGTTCTTC